One and the same sample provided the 4 T cell receptor beta chains below, sequenced in a study of cytomegalovirus exposure and HLA in healthy donors. Researchers ran the PCR with 60 Vbeta and 13 Jbeta primers. The data were produced by immunoSEQ multiplex PCR, yet TCRdb's version contains in-frame clones alone and is incomplete. The data show roughly 150,000 clones, roughly 79% seen once. Sequenced material: PBMCs. Receptors were obtained from a man aged 40-50 years in good health and CMV-seronegative.

The chain carries TRBV7-2 and TRBJ1-2; TRBD1 might be the D (5 bases). The CDR3 consists of 17 residues. The germline gives CDR1 SGHTA, CDR2 FQGNSA. Trimming took 4 bases from V and 7 from J, leaving 25 bases between them. DNA for the CDR3: TGTGCCAGCAGCTCCCCCGACAGCCCCTCCCCAACAAGTGGCTACACCTTC. Protein product: CASSSPDSPSPTSGYTF.

This clone was observed a few times. The chain joins TRBV20-1 to TRBJ1-2; D remains ambiguous. V lost 5 bases and J 9 bases, leaving 13 bases between the germline ends. The germline gives CDR1 DFQATT, CDR2 SNEGSKA (reference sequence). The CDR3 runs to 11 residues. The CDR3 loop is CSAYSVGSYTF. Here the CDR3 DNA reads TGCAGTGCTTACTCGGTCGGGAGCTACACCTTC.

The sample holds a few counts of this clone. The rearrangement uses TRBV27 and TRBJ1-3, with TRBD1 as a possible D gene (5 bases). V was trimmed by 5 bases and J by 5 bases, leaving 16 bases between them. Germline loops: CDR1 MNHEY, CDR2 SMNVEV (reference sequence). The CDR3 spans 15 residues. The DNA for the CDR3 is TGTGCCAGCAGTCCGTATCCGGGACTGAGAAACACCATATATTTT. Its protein product is CASSPYPGLRNTIYF.

This chain joins TRBV5-1 and TRBJ1-4, with no clear D. CDR1 is SGHRS, CDR2 YFSETQ, per germline. Between the trimmed V and J ends, which lost 0 bases and 4 bases, there was a span of 10 bases. CDR3 size: 15 residues. This CDR3 is CASSLGSVDNEKLFF. Here the CDR3 DNA reads TGCGCCAGCAGCTTGGGGTCGGTCGATAATGAAAAACTGTTTTTT.